The rows below give T cell receptor beta chains drawn from one sample of a study of cytomegalovirus exposure and HLA in healthy donors. The data were produced by immunoSEQ multiplex PCR, yet TCRdb's version contains in-frame clones alone and is incomplete. The sample includes 110,000 or so clones, about 61% of them seen just once. Material for sequencing was PBMCs. These receptors came from a man younger than 35 in good health and CMV-seropositive. Each CDR3 is given with its conserved first and last residue. The D gene is left open where the match is weak. Not all rows give a size; the values are once, few, many and, for expanded clones, a class.

J gene,clone size,V gene,CDR3 length,D gene,CDR3 DNA,CDR3 protein
TRBJ2-2,few,TRBV2,19,TRBD2,TGTGCCAGCAGTGAAAATTTAGGTGAAAGGACTAGTGGAAACGGGGAGCTGTTTTTT,CASSENLGERTSGNGELFF
TRBJ1-3,-,TRBV5-4,15,-,TGTGCCAGCAGCTTTGGCCTGCACTCTGGAAACACCATATATTTT,CASSFGLHSGNTIYF
TRBJ2-2,few,TRBV2,12,-,TGTGCCAGCAGTTATTGGGGCGAGGAGCTGTTTTTT,CASSYWGEELFF
TRBJ1-6,-,TRBV5-6,15,TRBD1,TGTGCCAGCAGCTTAGAGGGACAGGGACCCTCACCCCTCCACTTT,CASSLEGQGPSPLHF
TRBJ1-2,-,TRBV9,12,-,TGTGCCAGCAGCGTAGAGGGGTATGGCTACACCTTC,CASSVEGYGYTF
TRBJ2-5,-,TRBV29-1,14,-,TGCAGCGGGGCAGGGGGACTAGTCCAAGAGACCCAGTACTTC,CSGAGGLVQETQYF
TRBJ1-1,-,TRBV29-1,12,-,TGCAGCGCCTCTAACCGGGGGGATGAAGCTTTCTTT,CSASNRGDEAFF
TRBJ2-1,-,TRBV5-6,15,TRBD1,TGTGCCAGCAGCCTCCGGGACAGGTTCTACAATGAGCAGTTCTTC,CASSLRDRFYNEQFF
TRBJ1-3,-,TRBV5-6,16,-,TGTGCCAGCAAGTTGGGAGGAACCTACTCTGGAAACACCATATATTTT,CASKLGGTYSGNTIYF
TRBJ1-1,-,TRBV6-6,16,-,TGTGCCAGCAGTGTGAGCGGGAGTGGGATGAACACTGAAGCTTTCTTT,CASSVSGSGMNTEAFF
TRBJ1-6,-,TRBV5-4,14,-,TGTGCCAGCAGCAAACAGGCCTATAATTCACCCCTCCACTTT,CASSKQAYNSPLHF
TRBJ2-2,-,TRBV2,16,-,TGTGCCAGCAGTGAAGCGCTTCTGGGGACTTCAACCGAGCTGTTTTTT,CASSEALLGTSTELFF
TRBJ1-5,few,TRBV2,14,TRBD1,TGTGCCAGCAGTGGGGACAGGGGAAATCAGCCCCAGCATTTT,CASSGDRGNQPQHF
TRBJ1-4,-,TRBV28,15,-,TGTGCCAGCAGTTTGTCCGGGAAACGCGATGAAAAACTGTTTTTT,CASSLSGKRDEKLFF